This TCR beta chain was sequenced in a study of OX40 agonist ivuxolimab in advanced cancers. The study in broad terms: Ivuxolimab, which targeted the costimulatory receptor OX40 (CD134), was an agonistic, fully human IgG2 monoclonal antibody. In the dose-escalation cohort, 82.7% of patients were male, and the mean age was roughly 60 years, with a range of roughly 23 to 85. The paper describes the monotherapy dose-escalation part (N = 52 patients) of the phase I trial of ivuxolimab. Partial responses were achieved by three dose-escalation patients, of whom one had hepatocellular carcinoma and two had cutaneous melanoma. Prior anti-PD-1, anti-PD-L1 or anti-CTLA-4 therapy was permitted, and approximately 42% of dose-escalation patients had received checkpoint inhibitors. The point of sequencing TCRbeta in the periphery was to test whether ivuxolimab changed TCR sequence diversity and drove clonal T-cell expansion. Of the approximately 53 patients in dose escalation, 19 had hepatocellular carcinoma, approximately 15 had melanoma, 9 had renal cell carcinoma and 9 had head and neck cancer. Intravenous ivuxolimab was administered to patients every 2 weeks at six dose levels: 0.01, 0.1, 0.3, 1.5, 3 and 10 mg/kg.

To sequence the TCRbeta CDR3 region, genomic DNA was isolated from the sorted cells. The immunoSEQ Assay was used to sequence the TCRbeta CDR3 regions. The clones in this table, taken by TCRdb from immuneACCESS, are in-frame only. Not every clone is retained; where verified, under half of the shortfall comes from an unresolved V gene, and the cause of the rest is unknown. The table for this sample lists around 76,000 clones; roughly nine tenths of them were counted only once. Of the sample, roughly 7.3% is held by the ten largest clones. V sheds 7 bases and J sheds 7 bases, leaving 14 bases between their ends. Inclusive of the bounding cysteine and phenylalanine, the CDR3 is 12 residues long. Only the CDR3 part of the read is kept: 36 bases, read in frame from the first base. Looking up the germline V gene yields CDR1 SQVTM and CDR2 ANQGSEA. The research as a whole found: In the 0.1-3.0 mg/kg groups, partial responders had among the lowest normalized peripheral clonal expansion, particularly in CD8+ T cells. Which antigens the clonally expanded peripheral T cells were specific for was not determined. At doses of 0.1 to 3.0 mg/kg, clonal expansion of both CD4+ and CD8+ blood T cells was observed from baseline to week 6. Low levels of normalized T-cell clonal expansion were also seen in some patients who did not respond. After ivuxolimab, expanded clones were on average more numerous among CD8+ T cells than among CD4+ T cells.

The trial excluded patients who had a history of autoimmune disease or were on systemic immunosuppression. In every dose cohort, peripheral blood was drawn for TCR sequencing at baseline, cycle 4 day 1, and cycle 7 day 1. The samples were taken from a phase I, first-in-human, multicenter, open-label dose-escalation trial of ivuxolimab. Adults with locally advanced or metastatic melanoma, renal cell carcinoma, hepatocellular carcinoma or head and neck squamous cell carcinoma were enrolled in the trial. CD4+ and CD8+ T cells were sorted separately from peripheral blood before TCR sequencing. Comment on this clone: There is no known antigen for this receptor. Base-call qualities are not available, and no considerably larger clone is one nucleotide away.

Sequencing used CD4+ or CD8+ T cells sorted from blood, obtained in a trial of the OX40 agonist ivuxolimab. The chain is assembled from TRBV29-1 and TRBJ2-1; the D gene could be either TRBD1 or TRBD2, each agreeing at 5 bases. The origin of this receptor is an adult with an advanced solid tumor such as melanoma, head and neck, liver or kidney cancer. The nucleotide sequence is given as TGCAGCGCTTGGGGGTCTTCAAATGAGCAGTTCTTC. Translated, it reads CSAWGSSNEQFF.